The clone carrying this TCR beta chain was picked up a small number of times. This sample was taken from a study of blood T cell repertoires in COVID-19. Whole-study context: COVID-19 samples, acute and convalescent, were from the United States, Italy and Spain. T cells, B-cell-depleted T cells, or PBMCs supplied cDNA or gDNA.

Original analysis: Counts of nucleated cells, estimated from reference gene primer amplification, were obtained. Method: immunoSEQ multiplex PCR; TCRdb's copy keeps in-frame clones and lacks some. V and J calls and clone size are as listed in that table; D and trimming were resolved from the DNA. This sample has hundreds of thousands of clones, with 86% found just once. The receptor comes from a woman in her fifties or sixties who had recovered from COVID-19. Material for sequencing was peripheral blood.

CDR3 amino acids: CASSPVSYEQYF. In nucleotides, the CDR3 is TGTGCCAGCAGCCCCGTTTCCTACGAGCAGTACTTC. The chain recombines TRBV28 with TRBJ2-7; D is unclear. V was trimmed by 6 bases and J by 1 base, leaving 7 bases between them. The CDR3 runs 12 residues. CDR1 is MDHEN and CDR2 is SYDVKM in the germline V gene.